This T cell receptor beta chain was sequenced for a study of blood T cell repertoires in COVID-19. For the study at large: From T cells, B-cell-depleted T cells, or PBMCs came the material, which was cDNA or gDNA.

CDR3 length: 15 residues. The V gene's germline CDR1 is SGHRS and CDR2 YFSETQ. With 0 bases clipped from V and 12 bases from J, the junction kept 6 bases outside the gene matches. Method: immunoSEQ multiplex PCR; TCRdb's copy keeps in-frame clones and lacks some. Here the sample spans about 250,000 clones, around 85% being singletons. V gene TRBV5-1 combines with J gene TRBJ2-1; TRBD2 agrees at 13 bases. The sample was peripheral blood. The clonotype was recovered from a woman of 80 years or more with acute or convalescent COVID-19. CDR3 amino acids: CASSLGLAGGTGQFF. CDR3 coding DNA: TGCGCCAGCAGCTTGGGACTAGCGGGAGGCACGGGGCAGTTCTTC.